The 12 T cell receptor beta chains presented below share a single source sample, sequenced in a study of shared clonotypes between healthy human individuals. Naive-designated CD8 cells lacked CD45RO, were positively enriched for CCR7, and omitted terminally differentiated effector memory CD45RA+ cells. Sequencing was performed with immunoSEQ multiplex PCR; in TCRdb, only in-frame clones are kept and a portion is missing. The sample lists 1.5 million to 2.5 million clones; about 95% were seen once. Sequenced material: naive CD8+ T cells sorted from blood. Source of these receptors: a young man in good health.

This clone was seen just once. The rearrangement links TRBV7-9 to TRBJ1-5; D possibly corresponds to TRBD1 (5 bases). CDR1 is SEHNR, CDR2 FQNEAQ, per germline (reference sequence). The germline V and J ends were trimmed by 5 bases and 6 bases, with 8 bases remaining between them. The CDR3 consists of 12 residues. This chain's CDR3 is CASSEDSQPQHF. DNA of the CDR3: TGTGCCAGCAGCGAAGACAGTCAGCCCCAGCATTTT.

The chain recombines TRBV27 with TRBJ2-1; D possibly corresponds to TRBD2 (6 bases). The V and J ends lost 2 bases and 7 bases respectively, with 18 bases between them. This CDR3 spans 16 amino acids. Germline V gives CDR1 MNHEY, CDR2 SMNVEV (reference sequence). CDR3 sequence (DNA): TGTGCCAGCAGTTTAAAGAAACTAGCCTGGCAAAATGAGCAGTTCTTC. Protein: CASSLKKLAWQNEQFF.

This clone was seen just once. CDR3 in amino acids: CASSGQGSFGGQYF. CDR3 sequence (DNA): TGTGCCAGCAGTGGGCAGGGTTCTTTCGGTGGGCAGTACTTC. This sequence joins TRBV11-2 and TRBJ2-7; D perhaps matches TRBD1 (5 bases). Trimming left V 6 bases short and J 9 bases short, with 21 bases between. Germline-derived CDR1 and CDR2 are SGHAT and FQNNGV. The CDR3 runs 14 residues.

The V gene is TRBV27, the J gene TRBJ2-1; a weak D match, TRBD2 (5 bases). The CDR3 spans 14 residues. V dropped 2 bases and J dropped 8 bases, with 13 bases sitting between them. CDR1 and CDR2 (germline): MNHEY, SMNVEV (reference sequence). The CDR3 DNA reads as TGTGCCAGCAGTTTAATAGCGCCAGTTGATGAGCAGTTCTTC. Its protein is CASSLIAPVDEQFF.

The chain couples TRBV7-9 to TRBJ2-1; a possible D gene is TRBD1 (5 bases). The CDR3 totals 16 residues. The V gene's germline CDR1 is SEHNR and CDR2 FQNEAQ (reference sequence). Trimming took off 5 bases at V and 7 bases at J, with 21 bases between the two ends. The CDR3 nucleotides read TGTGCCAGCAGCCCACGTGTTATGGGGCTTTTGAATGAGCAGTTCTTC. It translates to CASSPRVMGLLNEQFF. The variable domain in full, completed from reference TRBV7-9 and TRBJ2-1, reads DTGVSQNPRHKITKRGQNVTFRCDPISEHNRLYWYRQTLGQGPEFLTYFQNEAQLEKSRLLSDRFSAERPKGSFSTLEIQRTEQGDSAMYLCASSPRVMGLLNEQFFGPGTRLTVL.

This chain joins TRBV6-5 and TRBJ2-1; 9 bases match TRBD2. V trimming: 1 base; J trimming: 4 bases; junction bases outside the gene matches: 2. Germline-derived CDR1 and CDR2 are MNHEY and SVGAGI. The CDR3 is made up of 15 amino acids. CDR3 nucleotides: TGTGCCAGCAGTTACTTAGCGGGAGTGTACAATGAGCAGTTCTTC. It codes for CASSYLAGVYNEQFF.

Only one count was recorded for this clone. The chain recombines TRBV10-1 with TRBJ1-1; D is unresolved. The CDR3 consists of 16 residues. CDR1 is WNHNN and CDR2 is SYGVQD in the germline V gene (reference sequence). V gave up 4 bases and J gave up 2 bases, with 17 bases separating them. CDR3 in amino acids: CASSGTQLQGNTEAFF. CDR3 in DNA: TGCGCCAGCAGTGGGACCCAGCTTCAAGGAAACACTGAAGCTTTCTTT.

This clone was seen only a few times. The chain joins TRBV20-1 to TRBJ1-5, with D uncertain. The germline CDR1 and CDR2 sequences are DFQATT and SNEGSKA (reference sequence). The CDR3 is 11 amino acids. V shed 8 bases and J shed 5 bases, with 10 bases lying between them. The CDR3 coding sequence is TGCAGTTTAGGCGCAGATCAGCCCCAGCATTTT. Its translation is CSLGADQPQHF.

The chain couples TRBV5-1 to TRBJ2-7, with 13 nucleotides matching TRBD2. The germline CDR1 and CDR2 sequences are SGHRS and YFSETQ. CDR3 length equals 15 residues. Germline trimming cut 5 bases from V and 6 bases from J; bases unmatched to any gene: 8. The CDR3 protein is CASRGGTSGNLEQYF. CDR3 DNA sequence: TGCGCCAGCAGGGGAGGGACTAGCGGGAATCTCGAGCAGTACTTC.

This chain links TRBV6-5 with TRBJ1-1; unclear D gene. CDR1 is MNHEY, CDR2 SVGAGI, per germline. The CDR3 has 15 amino acids. Trimming removed 7 bases at V and 3 bases at J, with 18 bases between. The DNA for the CDR3 is TGTGCCAGCACTCCCTCGTTAGTTTTTGACACTGAAGCTTTCTTT. As protein: CASTPSLVFDTEAFF.

In this sample, this clone turned up once. The identical CDR3 is also encoded by other nucleotide sequences in the sample. V and J are TRBV5-4 and TRBJ2-2, with TRBD1 matching over 7 bases. This CDR3 is built from 13 residues. V gave up 4 bases and J gave up 5 bases; unmatched junction bases: 2. CDR1 SGHNT and CDR2 YYREEE come from the germline V gene (reference sequence). CDR3 protein: CASSLQGTGELFF. CDR3 bases: TGTGCCAGCAGCCTACAGGGGACCGGGGAGCTGTTTTTT.

On this clone itself: Other DNA variants within this sample encode the same CDR3. J is TRBJ1-4 and V is TRBV27; perhaps TRBD1 as D (5 bases). In germline, CDR1 is MNHEY, CDR2 SMNVEV (reference sequence). V lost 2 bases to trimming and J lost 7 bases, with 11 bases between them. The CDR3 has 14 residues. The CDR3 reads CASSLRGVGEKLFF. CDR3 nucleotide sequence: TGTGCCAGCAGTTTACGAGGGGTGGGTGAAAAACTGTTTTTT.